Listed here are 4 T cell receptor beta chains from one sample, sequenced in a study of vaccination effects on CD4 cells after COVID-19. ViraFEST expansion of antigen-specific CD4+ T cells with viral peptide pools preceded sequencing. A 10-day culture period preceded the isolation of CD4+ T cells. Convalescent patients had PCR-confirmed SARS-CoV-2 infection between March and December 2020. TCRdb's table, derived via immunoSEQ multiplex PCR, lists solely in-frame clones and lacks some. The data show roughly 25,000 clones, approximately 69% seen once. The antigens for these receptors are not known. This material consisted of CD4+ T cells from PBMCs cultured with SARS-CoV-2 spike peptides, taken before COVID-19 vaccination. These receptor sequences come from a human donor who had a prior SARS-CoV-2 infection.

This chain connects TRBV5-4 to TRBJ1-2; D call uncertain. CDR3 length: 16 amino acids. The V and J ends lost 0 bases and 0 bases respectively, with 12 bases between them. Germline V gene sequence: CDR1 SGHNT, CDR2 YYREEE (reference sequence). Here the CDR3 reads CASSLGSGSTNYGYTF. The CDR3 bases are TGTGCCAGCAGCTTGGGCTCAGGTTCGACTAACTATGGCTACACCTTC.

The rearrangement joins TRBV25-1 to TRBJ2-5; D is tentatively TRBD1 or TRBD2 (6 bases each). Germline CDR1 MGHDK, CDR2 SYGVNS. V was cut by 3 bases and J by 5 bases, with 16 bases left in between. This CDR3 contains 15 residues. This CDR3 reads CASSETMIGGETQYF. Written as DNA, the CDR3 is TGTGCCAGCAGTGAGACCATGATAGGGGGGGAGACCCAGTACTTC. The variable domain in full, with the rest retrieved from reference TRBV25-1 and TRBJ2-5, is EADIYQTPRYLVIGTGKKITLECSQTMGHDKMYWYQQDPGMELHLIHYSYGVNSTEKGDLSSESTVSRIRTEHFPLTLESARPSHTSQYLCASSETMIGGETQYFGPGTRLLVL.

The chain carries TRBV27 and TRBJ2-2; no clear D. The germline V gene encodes CDR1 MNHEY and CDR2 SMNVEV (reference sequence). The CDR3 sequence is 14 residues long. The germline V and J ends were trimmed by 0 bases and 6 bases, with 8 bases remaining between them. The CDR3 nucleotides are TGTGCCAGCAGTTTATCCCCCGTTCCCGGGGAGCTGTTTTTT. It codes for CASSLSPVPGELFF.

The CDR3 DNA is TGTGCCAGCAGGGGGGCCAACGTCCTGACTTTC. This codes for CASRGANVLTF. V and J are TRBV6-5 and TRBJ2-6; D is uncertain. This CDR3 contains 11 residues. V lost 6 bases, J lost 4 bases, and 1 base lay in between. The germline V gene has CDR1 MNHEY and CDR2 SVGAGI.